These T cell receptor beta chains were read from a single sample in a study of cytomegalovirus exposure and HLA in healthy donors. Data came from immunoSEQ multiplex PCR; TCRdb stores just in-frame clones and leaves some out. The sample has a few hundred thousand clones, about 90% seen once; the top ten hold around 1.7%. The sequencing sample was made of PBMCs. These receptors originate from a girl between 2 and 10 years old in good health and CMV-seronegative. Both conserved end residues are part of each CDR3. A D gene is named only where the DNA matches it firmly. Not all rows give a size; the values are once, few, many and, for expanded clones, a class.

CDR3aa	CDR3nt	d_gene	abundance	v_gene	j_gene
CASSLQGDVYNEQFF	TGCGCCAGCAGCTTACAGGGGGACGTCTACAATGAGCAGTTCTTC	TRBD1	-	TRBV5-1	TRBJ2-1
CASSTRTGGIYEQYF	TGTGCCAGTAGTACCCGGACAGGGGGCATCTACGAGCAGTACTTC	TRBD1	-	TRBV19	TRBJ2-7
CASSMGQGTDTQYF	TGTGCCAGCAGCATGGGACAGGGGACAGATACGCAGTATTTT	TRBD1	-	TRBV7-3	TRBJ2-3
CAWSGALYTEAFF	TGTGCCTGGAGTGGGGCATTATACACTGAAGCTTTCTTT	-	-	TRBV30	TRBJ1-1
CASSIVTGQGSYEQYF	TGTGCCAGTAGTATAGTAACGGGACAGGGGTCCTACGAGCAGTACTTC	TRBD1	-	TRBV19	TRBJ2-7
CASSFGTGGTNEKLFF	TGTGCCAGCAGCTTTGGGACAGGGGGGACTAATGAAAAACTGTTTTTT	TRBD1	once	TRBV5-5	TRBJ1-4
CASCNLAGDTQYF	TGCGCCAGCTGTAATTTAGCGGGAGATACGCAGTATTTT	TRBD2	-	TRBV5-1	TRBJ2-3
CASSFGTAAFF	TGTGCCAGCAGTTTTGGGACAGCAGCTTTCTTT	TRBD1	-	TRBV27	TRBJ1-1
CASSLGGRQYNEQFF	TGTGCCAGCAGCCTCGGCGGGCGGCAATACAATGAGCAGTTCTTC	-	-	TRBV7-6	TRBJ2-1
CASSLEYGTQEAFF	TGTGCCAGCAGCTTAGAGTATGGCACCCAAGAAGCTTTCTTT	-	-	TRBV7-9	TRBJ1-1
CSVVTTGTSGGEQFF	TGCAGCGTTGTGACTACCGGGACTAGCGGTGGTGAGCAGTTCTTC	TRBD2	-	TRBV29-1	TRBJ2-1
CASSPVRSNEQFF	TGTGCCAGCTCACCGGTAAGGAGCAATGAGCAGTTCTTC	-	-	TRBV18	TRBJ2-1
CASSLADRGTFYEQYF	TGTGCCAGCAGCTTAGCCGACAGGGGGACTTTCTACGAGCAGTACTTC	TRBD1	-	TRBV7-8	TRBJ2-7
CASSQDSGGYPFEQYF	TGTGCCAGCAGCCAAGATAGCGGGGGCTATCCCTTCGAGCAGTACTTC	TRBD2	once	TRBV14	TRBJ2-7
CASSPYSGIGDNEQFF	TGTGCCAGCTCACCCTATAGCGGGATCGGTGACAATGAGCAGTTCTTC	TRBD2	-	TRBV18	TRBJ2-1
CASSVGTGYTF	TGTGCCAGCAGTGTCGGAACAGGGTACACCTTC	-	-	TRBV7-9	TRBJ1-2
CASSPTGTGNYGYTF	TGTGCCAGCTCACCAACGGGGACAGGGAACTATGGCTACACCTTC	TRBD1	-	TRBV18	TRBJ1-2
CASSVAADTQYF	TGTGCCAGCAGCGTAGCAGCAGATACGCAGTATTTT	-	-	TRBV9	TRBJ2-3
CASSSPRDRPYGYTF	TGTGCCAGCAGTTCCCCCCGGGACAGGCCCTATGGCTACACCTTC	TRBD1	once	TRBV28	TRBJ1-2
CASSFRQGNEKLFF	TGCGCCAGCAGCTTCCGACAGGGCAACGAAAAACTGTTTTTT	TRBD1	-	TRBV5-1	TRBJ1-4
CASSLNEGQNGYTF	TGTGCCAGCAGCTTAAACGAGGGACAGAATGGCTACACCTTC	TRBD1	-	TRBV7-6	TRBJ1-2
CASSPPGRRVNLTDTQYF	TGTGCCAGCTCACCACCGGGGAGGCGGGTGAACCTCACAGATACGCAGTATTTT	-	-	TRBV18	TRBJ2-3
CASSSSGRNTGELFF	TGTGCCAGCAGCTCGAGCGGGAGGAACACCGGGGAGCTGTTTTTT	TRBD2	-	TRBV6-5	TRBJ2-2
CASSIRPSGGELFF	TGTGCCAGCAGTATCCGGCCCTCGGGCGGGGAGCTGTTTTTT	-	-	TRBV6-6	TRBJ2-2
CASSFSTGITNEKLFF	TGTGCCAGCAGCTTTTCGACGGGGATAACTAATGAAAAACTGTTTTTT	-	-	TRBV9	TRBJ1-4
CASSPRGGQNNEQFF	TGTGCCAGCAGCCCCCGGGGGGGTCAAAACAATGAGCAGTTCTTC	TRBD2	-	TRBV7-8	TRBJ2-1
CASSLGGASYGYTF	TGTGCCAGCAGCCTGGGAGGGGCCAGCTATGGCTACACCTTC	-	-	TRBV6-5	TRBJ1-2
CASSLLGLAGGFYNEQFF	TGTGCCAGCAGCCTTCTAGGACTAGCGGGAGGTTTCTACAATGAGCAGTTCTTC	TRBD2	-	TRBV5-5	TRBJ2-1
CASSFEGVKGYTF	TGTGCCAGCAGTTTTGAGGGGGTAAAAGGCTACACCTTC	-	-	TRBV28	TRBJ1-2
CASSIDNGGSYLVDQPQHF	TGTGCCAGTAGTATCGATAACGGGGGATCATATCTGGTCGATCAGCCCCAGCATTTT	-	-	TRBV19	TRBJ1-5
CASSPVYEQYF	TGTGCCAGCAGCCCGGTTTACGAGCAGTACTTC	-	-	TRBV11-2	TRBJ2-7
CASSLGQQKLFF	TGTGCCAGCAGCTTAGGACAGCAAAAACTGTTTTTT	-	-	TRBV11-2	TRBJ1-4
CASSESQTASNEKLFF	TGCGCCAGCAGTGAGTCTCAAACAGCAAGTAATGAAAAACTGTTTTTT	-	-	TRBV10-2	TRBJ1-4
CASSFRGSIGYTF	TGTGCCAGCAGTTTTAGGGGGAGTATAGGCTACACCTTC	-	-	TRBV28	TRBJ1-2
CASSSADYGYTF	TGCGCCAGCAGCTCAGCGGACTATGGCTACACCTTC	-	-	TRBV5-1	TRBJ1-2
CAISDGEKLFF	TGTGCCATCAGTGACGGGGAAAAACTGTTTTTT	-	-	TRBV10-3	TRBJ1-4
CASGTGLTEAFF	TGCGCCAGCGGCACGGGTTTGACTGAAGCTTTCTTT	-	-	TRBV4-1	TRBJ1-1
CASSQATGLETQYF	TGCGCCAGCAGTCAAGCCACAGGGTTGGAGACCCAGTACTTC	-	-	TRBV5-1	TRBJ2-5
CASRIGTGNQPQHF	TGCGCCAGCAGGATCGGGACAGGGAATCAGCCCCAGCATTTT	TRBD1	few	TRBV5-1	TRBJ1-5
CASSTRIQGFYGYTF	TGTGCCAGCAGCACCCGAATTCAGGGGTTCTATGGCTACACCTTC	-	-	TRBV9	TRBJ1-2
CASSYPSGRGHEQYF	TGTGCCAGCAGTTACCCCAGCGGGAGAGGGCACGAGCAGTACTTC	TRBD2	-	TRBV6-6	TRBJ2-7
CASSPPSGRSYNEQFF	TGTGCCAGTAGTCCCCCTAGCGGGAGATCCTACAATGAGCAGTTCTTC	TRBD2	-	TRBV19	TRBJ2-1
CASSSDGGRTGELFF	TGCGCCAGCAGTTCGGACGGGGGGAGGACCGGGGAGCTGTTTTTT	TRBD2	-	TRBV10-1	TRBJ2-2
CASSQDRVNEQFF	TGTGCCAGTAGCCAGGACAGGGTGAATGAGCAGTTCTTC	TRBD1	-	TRBV19	TRBJ2-1
CASSGDRGLNTEAFF	TGTGCCAGCAGCGGCGACAGGGGCCTGAACACTGAAGCTTTCTTT	TRBD1	-	TRBV9	TRBJ1-1
CASSYSSTLPGEAFF	TGTGCCAGCAGTTACTCATCGACCCTCCCAGGGGAAGCTTTCTTT	-	-	TRBV6-5	TRBJ1-1
CASSYDVRDGTQYF	TGTGCCAGCAGTTACGATGTGCGGGATGGGACCCAGTACTTC	-	-	TRBV6-5	TRBJ2-5
CAWSRSLAGPSNTGELFF	TGTGCCTGGAGTCGGTCACTAGCGGGACCCTCGAACACCGGGGAGCTGTTTTTT	TRBD2	-	TRBV30	TRBJ2-2
CASSQGSTGTYEQYF	TGCGCCAGCAGCCAAGGTTCGACAGGGACCTACGAGCAGTACTTC	TRBD1	-	TRBV4-1	TRBJ2-7
CSVYLFVSRQGNNEQFF	TGCAGCGTTTATCTGTTCGTTTCTCGACAAGGCAACAATGAGCAGTTCTTC	-	-	TRBV29-1	TRBJ2-1
CASSPPGDRSYEQYF	TGTGCCAGCTCACCGCCTGGTGACAGAAGTTACGAGCAGTACTTC	-	-	TRBV18	TRBJ2-7
CASTQRELYNEQFF	TGCGCCAGCACTCAGCGGGAGTTGTACAATGAGCAGTTCTTC	TRBD2	-	TRBV10-2	TRBJ2-1
CASSVPRGVNTGELFF	TGTGCCAGCAGCGTTCCGCGGGGGGTGAACACCGGGGAGCTGTTTTTT	TRBD2	-	TRBV9	TRBJ2-2